The source of this T cell receptor (beta chain) is a study of preoperative IRX-2 immunotherapy in early breast cancer. The table came from immunoSEQ multiplex PCR; TCRdb's copy has only in-frame clones and leaves some out. The repertoire has about 13,000 clones, under 95% of them found once; the top ten carry 25% to 35%. CDR3 length: 15 amino acids. Germline CDR1 and CDR2: LGHNT and FRNRAP. With V trimmed by 2 bases and J by 3 bases, 6 bases remained unmatched. This clone appeared a few times. Treatment: preoperative locoregional IRX-2 cytokine immunotherapy. Preoperative locoregional IRX-2 cytokine immunotherapy was tested in the phase Ib source study.

Sample collection occurred from a patient treated with IRX-2 immunotherapy. This rearrangement joins TRBV12-5 to TRBJ1-1, with 7 bases matching TRBD1. The TCR was taken from a human donor with breast cancer. The CDR3 loop is CASGLISTGDTEAFF. The CDR3 bases are TGTGCTAGTGGTTTGATATCAACAGGGGACACTGAAGCTTTCTTT.